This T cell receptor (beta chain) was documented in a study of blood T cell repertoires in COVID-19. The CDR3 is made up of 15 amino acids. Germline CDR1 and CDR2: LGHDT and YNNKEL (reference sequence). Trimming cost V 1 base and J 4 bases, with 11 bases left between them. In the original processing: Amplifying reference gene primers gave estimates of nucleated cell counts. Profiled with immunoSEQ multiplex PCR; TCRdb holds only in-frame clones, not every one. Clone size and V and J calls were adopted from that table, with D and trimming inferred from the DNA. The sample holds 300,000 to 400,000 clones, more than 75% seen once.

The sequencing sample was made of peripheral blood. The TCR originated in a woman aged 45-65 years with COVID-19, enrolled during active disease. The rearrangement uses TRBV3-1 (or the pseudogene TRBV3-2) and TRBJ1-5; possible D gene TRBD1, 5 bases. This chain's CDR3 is CASSQGDSANQPQHF. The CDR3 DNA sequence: TGTGCCAGCAGCCAAGGGGACTCAGCAAATCAGCCCCAGCATTTT.